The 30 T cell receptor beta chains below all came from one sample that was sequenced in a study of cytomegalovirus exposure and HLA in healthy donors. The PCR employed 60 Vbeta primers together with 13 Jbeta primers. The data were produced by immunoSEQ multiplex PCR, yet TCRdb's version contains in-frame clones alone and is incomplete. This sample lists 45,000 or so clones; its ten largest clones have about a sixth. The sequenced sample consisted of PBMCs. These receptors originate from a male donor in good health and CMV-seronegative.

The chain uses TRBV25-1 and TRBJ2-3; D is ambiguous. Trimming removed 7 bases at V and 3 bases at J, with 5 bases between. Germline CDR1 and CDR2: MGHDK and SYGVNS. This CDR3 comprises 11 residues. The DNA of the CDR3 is TGTGCCAGCATTCTTACAGATACGCAGTATTTT. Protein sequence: CASILTDTQYF.

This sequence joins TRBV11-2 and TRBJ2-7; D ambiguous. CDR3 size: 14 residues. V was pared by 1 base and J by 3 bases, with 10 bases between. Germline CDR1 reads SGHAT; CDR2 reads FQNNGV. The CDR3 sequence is CASSLGATHYEQYF. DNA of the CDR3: TGTGCCAGCAGCTTAGGGGCAACCCACTACGAGCAGTACTTC. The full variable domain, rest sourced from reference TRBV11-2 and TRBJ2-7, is EAGVAQSPRYKIIEKRQSVAFWCNPISGHATLYWYQQILGQGPKLLIQFQNNGVVDDSQLPKDRFSAERLKGVDSTLKIQPAKLEDSAVYLCASSLGATHYEQYFGPGTRLTVT.

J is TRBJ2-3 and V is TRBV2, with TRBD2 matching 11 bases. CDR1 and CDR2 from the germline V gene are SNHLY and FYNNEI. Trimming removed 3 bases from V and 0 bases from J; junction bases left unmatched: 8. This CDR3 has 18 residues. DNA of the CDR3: TGTGCCAGCAGTGACCCGGGACTAGCGGATGGAAGCACAGATACGCAGTATTTT. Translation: CASSDPGLADGSTDTQYF.

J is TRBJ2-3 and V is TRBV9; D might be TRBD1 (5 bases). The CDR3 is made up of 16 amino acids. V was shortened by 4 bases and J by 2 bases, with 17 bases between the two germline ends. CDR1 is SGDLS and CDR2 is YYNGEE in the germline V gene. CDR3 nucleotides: TGTGCCAGCAGCTATCAGACAGCTAGAGACACAGATACGCAGTATTTT. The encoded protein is CASSYQTARDTDTQYF.

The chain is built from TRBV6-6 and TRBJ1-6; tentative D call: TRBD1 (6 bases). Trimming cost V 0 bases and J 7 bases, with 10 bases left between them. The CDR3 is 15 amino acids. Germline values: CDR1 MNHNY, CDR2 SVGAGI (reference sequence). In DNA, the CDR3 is TGTGCCAGCAGTTACTCGAGTGACAGGAATTCACCCCTCCACTTT. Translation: CASSYSSDRNSPLHF.

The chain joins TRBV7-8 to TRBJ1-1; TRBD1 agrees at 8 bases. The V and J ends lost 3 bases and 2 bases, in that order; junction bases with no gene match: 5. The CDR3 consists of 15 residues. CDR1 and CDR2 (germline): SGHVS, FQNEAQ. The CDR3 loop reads CASSLDRVANTEAFF. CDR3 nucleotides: TGTGCCAGCAGCTTGGACAGGGTGGCAAACACTGAAGCTTTCTTT.

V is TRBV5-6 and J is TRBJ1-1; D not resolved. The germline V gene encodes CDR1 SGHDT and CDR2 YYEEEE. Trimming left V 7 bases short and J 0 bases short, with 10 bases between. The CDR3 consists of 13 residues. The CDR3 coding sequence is TGTGCCAGCGACTCCTTTATGAACACTGAAGCTTTCTTT. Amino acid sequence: CASDSFMNTEAFF.

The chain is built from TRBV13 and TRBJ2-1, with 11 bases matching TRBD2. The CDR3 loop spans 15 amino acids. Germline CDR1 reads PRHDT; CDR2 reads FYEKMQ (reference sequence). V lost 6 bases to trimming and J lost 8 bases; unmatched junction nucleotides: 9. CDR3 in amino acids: CASSMLAGGIDEQFF. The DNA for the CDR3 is TGTGCCAGCAGTATGCTAGCGGGGGGTATTGATGAGCAGTTCTTC.

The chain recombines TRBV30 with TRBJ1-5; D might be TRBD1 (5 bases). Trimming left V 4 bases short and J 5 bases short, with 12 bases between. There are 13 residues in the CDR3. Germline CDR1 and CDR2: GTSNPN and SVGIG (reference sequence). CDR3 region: CAWTQVGHQPQHF. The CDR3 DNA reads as TGTGCCTGGACCCAGGTGGGGCATCAGCCCCAGCATTTT.

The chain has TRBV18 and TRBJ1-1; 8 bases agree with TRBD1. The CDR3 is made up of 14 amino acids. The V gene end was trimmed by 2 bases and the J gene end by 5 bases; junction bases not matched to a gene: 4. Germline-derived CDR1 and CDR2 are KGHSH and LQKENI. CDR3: CASSPTGGGTEAFF. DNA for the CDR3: TGTGCCAGCTCACCAACAGGGGGAGGAACTGAAGCTTTCTTT. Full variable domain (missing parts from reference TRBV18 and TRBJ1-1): NAGVMQNPRHLVRRRGQEARLRCSPMKGHSHVYWYRQLPEEGLKFMVYLQKENIIDESGMPKERFSAEFPKEGPSILRIQQVVRGDSAAYFCASSPTGGGTEAFFGQGTRLTVV.

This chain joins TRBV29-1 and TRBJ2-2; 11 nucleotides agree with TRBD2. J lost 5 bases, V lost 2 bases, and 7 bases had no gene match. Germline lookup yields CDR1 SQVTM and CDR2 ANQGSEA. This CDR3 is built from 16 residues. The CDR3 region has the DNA TGCAGCGTTGAAAAGGCTCTAGCGGGAGGTACCGGGGAGCTGTTTTTT. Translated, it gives CSVEKALAGGTGELFF.

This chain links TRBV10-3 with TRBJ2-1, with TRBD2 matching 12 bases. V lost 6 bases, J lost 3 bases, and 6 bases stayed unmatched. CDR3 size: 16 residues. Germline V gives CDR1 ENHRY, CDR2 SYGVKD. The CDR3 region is CAISGRLAGDYNEQFF. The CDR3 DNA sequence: TGTGCCATCAGCGGGAGACTAGCGGGGGACTACAATGAGCAGTTCTTC.

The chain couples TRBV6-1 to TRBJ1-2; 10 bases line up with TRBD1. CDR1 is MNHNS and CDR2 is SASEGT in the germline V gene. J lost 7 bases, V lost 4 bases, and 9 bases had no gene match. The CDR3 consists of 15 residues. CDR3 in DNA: TGTGCCAGCAGTGCCTCCGGGACAGGGGCGTTTGGCTACACCTTC. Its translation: CASSASGTGAFGYTF.

The CDR3 DNA sequence: TGTGCCAGCAGCCCTACCTCACTAGCCCCACCTGATACGCAGTATTTT. Translated: CASSPTSLAPPDTQYF. The chain couples TRBV7-2 to TRBJ2-3; possible D gene TRBD2, 6 bases. CDR3 size: 16 residues. Trimming stripped 5 bases from V and 6 bases from J, with 21 bases between. Germline V gene sequence: CDR1 SGHTA, CDR2 FQGNSA.

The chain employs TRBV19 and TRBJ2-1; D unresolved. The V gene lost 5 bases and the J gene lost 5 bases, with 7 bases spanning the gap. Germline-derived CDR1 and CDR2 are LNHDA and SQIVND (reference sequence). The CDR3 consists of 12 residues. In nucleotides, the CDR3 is TGTGCCAGTAGTGAACAGCACAATGAGCAGTTCTTC. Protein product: CASSEQHNEQFF.

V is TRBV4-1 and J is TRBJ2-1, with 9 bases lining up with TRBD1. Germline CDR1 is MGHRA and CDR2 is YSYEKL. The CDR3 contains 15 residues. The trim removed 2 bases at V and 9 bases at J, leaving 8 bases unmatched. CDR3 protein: CASSQKGQGIGEQFF. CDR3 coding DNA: TGCGCCAGCAGCCAAAAGGGACAGGGAATAGGTGAGCAGTTCTTC.

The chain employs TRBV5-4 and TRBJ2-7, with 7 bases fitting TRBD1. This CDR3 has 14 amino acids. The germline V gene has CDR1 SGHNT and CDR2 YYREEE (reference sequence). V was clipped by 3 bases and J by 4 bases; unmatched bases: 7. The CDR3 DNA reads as TGTGCCAGCAGCTCCAGGGGGAAGGGTTACGAGCAGTACTTC. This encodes CASSSRGKGYEQYF. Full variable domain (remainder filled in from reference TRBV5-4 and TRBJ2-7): ETGVTQSPTHLIKTRGQQVTLRCSSQSGHNTVSWYQQALGQGPQFIFQYYREEENGRGNFPPRFSGLQFPNYSSELNVNALELDDSALYLCASSSRGKGYEQYFGPGTRLTVT.

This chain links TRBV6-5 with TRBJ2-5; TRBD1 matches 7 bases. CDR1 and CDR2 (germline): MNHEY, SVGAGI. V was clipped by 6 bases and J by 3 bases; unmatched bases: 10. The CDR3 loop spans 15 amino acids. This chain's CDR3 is CASRRRQGRKETQYF. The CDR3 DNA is TGTGCCAGCAGGAGACGACAGGGAAGGAAAGAGACCCAGTACTTC.

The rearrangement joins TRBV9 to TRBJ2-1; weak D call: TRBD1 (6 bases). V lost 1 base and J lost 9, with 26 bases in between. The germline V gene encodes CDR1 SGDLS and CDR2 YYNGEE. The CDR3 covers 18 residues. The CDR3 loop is CASSVNLGENREHGEQFF. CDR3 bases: TGTGCCAGCAGCGTAAATCTAGGAGAGAACAGGGAGCATGGTGAGCAGTTCTTC.

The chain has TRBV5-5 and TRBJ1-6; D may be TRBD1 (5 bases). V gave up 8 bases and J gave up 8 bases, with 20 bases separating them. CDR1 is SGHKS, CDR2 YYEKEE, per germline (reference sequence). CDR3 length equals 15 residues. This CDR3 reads CASWGGPGVDSPLHF. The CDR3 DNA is TGTGCCAGTTGGGGGGGACCCGGCGTTGATTCACCCCTCCACTTT. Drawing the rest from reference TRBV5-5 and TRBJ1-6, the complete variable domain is DAGVTQSPTHLIKTRGQQVTLRCSPISGHKSVSWYQQVLGQGPQFIFQYYEKEERGRGNFPDRFSARQFPNYSSELNVNALLLGDSALYLCASWGGPGVDSPLHFGNGTRLTVT.

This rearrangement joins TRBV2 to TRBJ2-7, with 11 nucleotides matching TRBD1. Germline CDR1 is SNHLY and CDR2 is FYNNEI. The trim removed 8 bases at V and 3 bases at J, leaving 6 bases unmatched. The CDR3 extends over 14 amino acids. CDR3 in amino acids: CASPKGTGGYEQYF. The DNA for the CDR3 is TGTGCCAGCCCCAAGGGGACAGGGGGCTACGAGCAGTACTTC.

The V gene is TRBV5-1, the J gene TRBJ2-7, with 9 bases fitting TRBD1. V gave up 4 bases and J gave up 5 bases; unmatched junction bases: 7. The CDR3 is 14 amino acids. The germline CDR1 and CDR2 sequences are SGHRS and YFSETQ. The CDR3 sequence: CASSVRDRVNEQYF. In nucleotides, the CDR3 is TGCGCCAGCAGCGTCCGGGACAGGGTCAACGAGCAGTACTTC.

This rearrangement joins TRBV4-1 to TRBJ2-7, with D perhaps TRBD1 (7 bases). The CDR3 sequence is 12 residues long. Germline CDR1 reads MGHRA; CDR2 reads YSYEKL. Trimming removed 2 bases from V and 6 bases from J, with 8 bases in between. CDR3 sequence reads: CASSQQGGEQYF. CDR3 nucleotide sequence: TGCGCCAGCAGCCAACAGGGGGGCGAGCAGTACTTC.

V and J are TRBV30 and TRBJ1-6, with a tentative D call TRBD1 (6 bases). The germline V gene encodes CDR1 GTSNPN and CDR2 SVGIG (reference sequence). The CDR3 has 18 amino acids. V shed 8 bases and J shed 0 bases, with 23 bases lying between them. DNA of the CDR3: TGTGCCGCAACCTCCGGACAGTCCAAGAGCTCCTATAATTCACCCCTCCACTTT. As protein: CAATSGQSKSSYNSPLHF. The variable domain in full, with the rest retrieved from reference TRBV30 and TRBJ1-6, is SQTIHQWPATLVQPVGSPLSLECTVEGTSNPNLYWYRQAAGRGLQLLFYSVGIGQISSEVPQNLSASRPQDRQFILSSKKLLLSDSGFYLCAATSGQSKSSYNSPLHFGNGTRLTVT.

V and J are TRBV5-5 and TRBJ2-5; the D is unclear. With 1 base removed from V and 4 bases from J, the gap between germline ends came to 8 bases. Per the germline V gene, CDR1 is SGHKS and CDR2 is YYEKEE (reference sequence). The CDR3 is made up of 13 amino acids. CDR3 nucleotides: TGTGCCAGCAGCTTGCGGTTCGGAGAGACCCAGTACTTC. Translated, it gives CASSLRFGETQYF.

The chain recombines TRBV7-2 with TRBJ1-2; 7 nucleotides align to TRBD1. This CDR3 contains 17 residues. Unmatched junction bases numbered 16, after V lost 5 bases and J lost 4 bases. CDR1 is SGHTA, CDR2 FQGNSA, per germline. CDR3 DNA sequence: TGTGCCAGCAGCCATAACCAAAGGGGACAGTCCTCCTATGGCTACACCTTC. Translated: CASSHNQRGQSSYGYTF.

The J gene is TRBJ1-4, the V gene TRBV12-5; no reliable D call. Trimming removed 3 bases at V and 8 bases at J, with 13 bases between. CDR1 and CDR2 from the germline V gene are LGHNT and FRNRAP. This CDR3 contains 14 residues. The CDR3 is CASGFWGGDEKLFF. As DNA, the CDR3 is TGTGCTAGTGGTTTTTGGGGAGGTGACGAAAAACTGTTTTTT. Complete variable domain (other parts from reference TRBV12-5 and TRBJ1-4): DARVTQTPRHKVTEMGQEVTMRCQPILGHNTVFWYRQTMMQGLELLAYFRNRAPLDDSGMPKDRFSAEMPDATLATLKIQPSEPRDSAVYFCASGFWGGDEKLFFGSGTQLSVL.

CDR3: CSVVAGGIDTQYF. CDR3 DNA sequence: TGCAGCGTTGTGGCGGGGGGGATAGATACGCAGTATTTT. V gene TRBV29-1 combines with J gene TRBJ2-3; 9 bases map to TRBD2. Germline CDR1 is SQVTM and CDR2 is ANQGSEA. V was clipped by 4 bases and J by 5 bases; unmatched bases: 4. This CDR3 has 13 amino acids.

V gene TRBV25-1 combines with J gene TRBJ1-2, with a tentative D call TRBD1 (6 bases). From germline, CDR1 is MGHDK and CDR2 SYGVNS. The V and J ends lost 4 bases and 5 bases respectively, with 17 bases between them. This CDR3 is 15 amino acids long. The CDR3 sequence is CASSAGGGALYGYTF. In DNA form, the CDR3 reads TGTGCCAGCAGTGCCGGCGGGGGGGCTTTATATGGCTACACCTTC.

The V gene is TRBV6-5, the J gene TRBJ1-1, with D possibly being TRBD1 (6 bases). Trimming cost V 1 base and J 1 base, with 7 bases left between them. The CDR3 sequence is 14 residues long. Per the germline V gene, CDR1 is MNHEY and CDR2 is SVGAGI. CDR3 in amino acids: CASSYFRGNTEAFF. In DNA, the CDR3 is TGTGCCAGCAGTTACTTCAGGGGGAACACTGAAGCTTTCTTT.